Listed here is a single T cell receptor (beta chain). The CDR3 sequence is 14 residues long. Germline V gives CDR1 GTSNPN, CDR2 SVGIG (reference sequence). Trimming removed 8 bases from V and 0 bases from J, with 16 bases in between. This entry is derived from a study of patients and donors after allogeneic stem cell transplantation. TCRdb called the RT-PCR reads again in MiXCR, with one record for every CDR3 protein. The repertoire holds hundreds of thousands of distinct CDR3 sequences, with around 15% as singletons. Sequencing was performed on blood, either unsorted or a sorted T cell fraction (not recorded which). The rearrangement links TRBV30 to TRBJ1-2; D not certain. This receptor was taken from a human donor who was either an allogeneic HSCT recipient or a stem cell or donor lymphocyte infusion donor (not recorded which). It is not recorded whose cells these are; they may come from a transplant donor. Here the CDR3 DNA reads TGTGCCCTAACTCGAAACGGGGCTAACTATGGCTACACCTTC. This translates into CALTRNGANYGYTF.